This TCR beta chain was captured in a study of Ad26.COV2.S vaccination and SARS-CoV-2 variants. The wider study: The trial was COV1001 and the donor's arm was Ad26.COV2.S. Donor got 5x10^10 or 1x10^11 viral particles of Ad26.COV2.S. Broader study findings: Breadth measured for non-spike TCRs was similar across vaccine and placebo recipients. The analyses of TCR breadth and depth may have understated the size of total T cell responses.

Stated treatment: some 20 received Ad26.COV2.S at low or high dose, single or two shots; roughly five received placebo; per-sample allocation not given. After the first vaccine or placebo injection, samples were drawn on day 63. Points on this clone: Antigen: not known.

Assay used: immunoSEQ multiplex PCR; TCRdb lists only in-frame clones, some missing. The sample holds 350,000 to 400,000 clones; 75% to 90% are singletons and the top ten take 1.9%. The V end lost 3 bases, the J end lost 7 bases, and 20 bases lay between the germline ends. CDR1 SGHRS and CDR2 YFSETQ come from the germline V gene. The CDR3 runs to 15 residues. The chain carries TRBV5-1 and TRBJ2-7; D uncertain. The sequencing used peripheral blood, collected in a trial of Ad26.COV2.S vaccine versus placebo. This TCR derives from a person aged 18 to 59 who received the Ad26.COV2.S COVID-19 vaccine or a placebo. CDR3 loop: CASSSASAGVKEQYF. The DNA of the CDR3 is TGCGCCAGCAGCTCGGCTTCGGCCGGCGTCAAAGAGCAGTACTTC.